This record looks at one TCR beta chain sequence and its context. The record originates from a study of T cell changes during pregnancy in multiple sclerosis. The assay was immunoSEQ multiplex PCR, and TCRdb's table has in-frame clones only and misses some. The data show approximately 94,000 clones, 80% to 95% seen once. Material: peripheral blood, obtained after pregnancy. This TCR was recovered from a female donor with multiple sclerosis, enrolled in a pregnancy study.

CDR3: CASSSEGNYNEQFF. Written as DNA, the CDR3 is TGTGCCAGCAGCTCAGAGGGTAACTACAATGAGCAGTTCTTC. The chain links TRBV7-9 to TRBJ2-1, with D possibly TRBD2 on 5 matching bases. With 4 bases removed from V and 3 bases from J, the gap between germline ends came to 10 bases. Germline-derived CDR1 and CDR2 are SEHNR and FQNEAQ (reference sequence). The CDR3 totals 14 residues.